Shown below are 5 T cell receptor beta chains from a single sample sequenced in a study of a mutant IDH1 vaccine in newly diagnosed glioma listed by TCRdb under 2021. The library was obtained by the immunoSEQ multiplex PCR assay. TCRdb re-hosts the immuneACCESS table, in-frame sequences only. Its copies lack some clones; in the studies checked, an unresolved V gene accounts for under half of them, and the cause for the rest is not known. The sample table contains under 65,000 clones; only one count was recorded for 80% to 90% of them. Roughly 18% of the sample is held by the ten biggest clonotypes. According to the study, the label for this sample's time point signals: baseline, week 1 (first vaccination visit). Per the publication, the treatment or condition label means: pre-vaccination baseline after standard-of-care therapy. The starting material was PBMCs, obtained from a glioma patient treated with radiotherapy, temozolomide or both. The origin of the receptors is a young man with glioma.

The gene calls are TRBV5-1 and TRBJ2-3, with 10 bases aligning to TRBD2. The CDR3 runs to 16 residues. After removal of 2 bases from V and 6 bases from J, the junction contained 9 bases not matched to a gene. The germline V gene encodes CDR1 SGHRS and CDR2 YFSETQ. Here the CDR3 reads CASSFLAGASSDTQYF. The CDR3 DNA follows: TGCGCCAGCAGCTTTCTAGCGGGGGCATCTTCGGATACGCAGTATTTT.

There are a few counts of this clone. The rearrangement uses TRBV15 and TRBJ1-1, with a tentative D call TRBD1 (5 bases). This CDR3 spans 14 amino acids. Germline-derived CDR1 and CDR2 are LNHNV and YYDKDF (reference sequence). Deletions cut 7 bases from V and 3 bases from J, with 15 bases between. CDR3 coding DNA: TGTGCCACCACCATGGGACCGGGGGACACTGAAGCTTTCTTT. Translating it yields CATTMGPGDTEAFF.

The rearrangement links TRBV4-2 to TRBJ1-2; D might be TRBD1 (6 bases). Trimming removed 7 bases from V and 4 bases from J, with 25 bases in between. Germline CDR1 and CDR2: LGHNA and YNFKEQ. The CDR3 totals 17 residues. The CDR3 reads CASTHSRGPGPSYGYTF. CDR3 sequence (DNA): TGTGCCAGCACCCACAGCAGGGGCCCAGGCCCTAGCTATGGCTACACCTTC.

The genes are TRBV6-5 and TRBJ2-3; the D is unclear. The length of the CDR3 is 12 residues. From germline, CDR1 is MNHEY and CDR2 SVGAGI. The V and J ends lost 7 bases and 2 bases respectively, with 7 bases between them. The CDR3 sequence: CASNRDTDTQYF. The CDR3 DNA reads as TGTGCCAGCAACCGAGACACAGATACGCAGTATTTT.

The chain is built from TRBV7-9 and TRBJ1-1; D call uncertain. CDR1 SEHNR and CDR2 FQNEAQ come from the germline V gene (reference sequence). This CDR3 has 15 amino acids. V lost 3 bases to trimming and J lost 1 base, with 12 bases between them. CDR3 sequence (DNA): TGTGCCAGCAGCTTGGCTCGGTTTGGGAACACTGAAGCTTTCTTT. It specifies CASSLARFGNTEAFF.